The rows below give T cell receptor beta chains drawn from one sample of a study of T-cell reconstitution after alpha-beta-depleted transplantation in children. TCRdb reprocessed the PCR reads with MiXCR, giving one entry per CDR3 protein. Counted here are about 420,000 distinct CDR3 sequences, about a tenth occurring once; the ten biggest clones make up about 5%. The starting material was PBMCs from the stem cell graft donor, obtained from the stem cell graft. These receptors all come from a human donor who donated a stem cell graft to a child with acute myeloid leukemia. CDR3s include the opening cysteine and the closing phenylalanine or tryptophan. Each record gives: clone size, D gene, V gene, J gene, CDR3 protein, CDR3 DNA. D genes are given only for firm matches. Not all rows give a size; the values are once, few, many and, for expanded clones, a class.

>few|TRBD1|TRBV7-2|TRBJ1-3
CASSRTGTANSGNTIYF
TGTGCCAGCAGCCGAACCGGGACAGCCAACTCTGGAAACACCATATATTTT
>once|TRBD2|TRBV5-6|TRBJ2-7
CASSPGLAGVVAYEQYF
TGTGCCAGCAGCCCGGGACTAGCGGGAGTTGTGGCCTACGAGCAGTACTTC
>few|-|TRBV20-1|TRBJ2-4
CSASPFRQWDKNIQYF
TGCAGTGCTAGCCCTTTTCGGCAGTGGGACAAAAACATTCAGTACTTC
>few|TRBD1|TRBV29-1|TRBJ2-5
CSASGTGRKETQYF
TGCAGCGCCTCCGGGACAGGGAGAAAAGAGACCCAGTACTTC
>few|-|TRBV5-1|TRBJ2-1
CASSLEALSSYNEQFF
TGCGCCAGCAGCTTGGAAGCGCTTAGCTCCTACAATGAGCAGTTCTTC
>-|TRBD2|TRBV20-1|TRBJ2-1
CSAPRTSGSNEQFF
TGCAGTGCTCCCCGGACTAGCGGGAGTAATGAGCAGTTCTTC
>few|-|TRBV5-6|TRBJ2-3
CASSLAPREDTQYF
TGTGCCAGCAGCTTGGCCCCCAGGGAAGATACGCAGTATTTT
>few|-|TRBV6-5|TRBJ1-5
CASSYRPPGQYNQPQHF
TGTGCCAGCAGTTACCGCCCCCCTGGACAGTACAATCAGCCCCAGCATTTT
>few|-|TRBV9|TRBJ2-5
CASSAPGRLGETQYF
TGTGCCAGCAGCGCTCCGGGACGTCTGGGGGAGACCCAGTACTTC
>-|-|TRBV11-2|TRBJ2-1
CASSLSLGGSGTYNEQFF
TGTGCCAGCAGCTTAAGCCTGGGCGGTAGCGGAACCTACAATGAGCAGTTCTTC
>many|-|TRBV5-1|TRBJ1-4
CASSFGQSNEKLFF
TGCGCCAGCAGCTTCGGACAGTCTAATGAAAAACTGTTTTTT
>many|-|TRBV4-1|TRBJ1-1
CASSQVGGDEAFF
TGCGCCAGCAGCCAAGTCGGGGGCGATGAAGCTTTCTTT
>-|-|TRBV3-1|TRBJ1-2
CASSQDRHYGYTF
TGTGCCAGCAGCCAAGACAGACACTATGGCTACACCTTC
>once|TRBD2|TRBV20-1|TRBJ2-3
CSAPGPAGGTDTQYF
TGCAGTGCCCCCGGACCAGCGGGAGGAACAGATACGCAGTATTTT
>few|-|TRBV5-8|TRBJ2-5
CASSPEGFETQYF
TGTGCCAGCAGCCCGGAGGGGTTTGAGACCCAGTACTTC
>many|TRBD1|TRBV20-1|TRBJ1-5
CSARTGINQPQHF
TGCAGTGCAAGGACAGGGATCAACCAGCCCCAGCATTTT
>many|-|TRBV5-5|TRBJ2-5
CASSLEVGSGTQYF
TGTGCCAGCAGCTTGGAGGTCGGATCGGGGACCCAGTACTTC
>few|-|TRBV10-3|TRBJ1-5
CAISEASQPQHF
TGTGCCATCAGTGAAGCGTCGCAGCCCCAGCATTTT
>many|-|TRBV18|TRBJ2-2
CASSPNTGELFF
TGTGCCAGCAGCCCGAACACCGGGGAGCTGTTTTTT
>-|-|TRBV7-2|TRBJ2-5
CASSLAQGRETQYF
TGTGCCAGCAGCTTAGCCCAGGGTCGAGAGACCCAGTACTTC
>few|-|TRBV5-1|TRBJ2-5
CASRTERDGVWYQETQYF
TGCGCCAGCAGGACGGAGAGGGACGGCGTCTGGTACCAAGAGACCCAGTACTTC
>-|-|TRBV29-1|TRBJ2-1
CSGADTIGVSSYNEQFF
TGCAGCGGAGCCGACACGATTGGGGTTAGCTCCTACAATGAGCAGTTCTTC
>few|TRBD1|TRBV29-1|TRBJ2-2
CSVRQGANTGELFF
TGCAGCGTTAGACAGGGGGCCAACACCGGGGAGCTGTTTTTT
>few|-|TRBV20-1|TRBJ2-1
CSARDMGGRSYNEQFF
TGCAGTGCTAGAGATATGGGCGGGCGCTCCTACAATGAGCAGTTCTTC
>many|TRBD2|TRBV5-1|TRBJ2-7
CASSLGTSGDEQYF
TGTGCCAGCAGTCTCGGGACTAGCGGCGACGAGCAGTACTTC
>-|-|TRBV12-3/TRBV12-4|TRBJ1-5
CASSLGTEAQHF
TGTGCCAGCAGTTTAGGGACTGAGGCCCAGCATTTT
>-|-|TRBV6-5|TRBJ2-5
CASSYNLRETQYF
TGTGCCAGCAGTTACAACCTGAGGGAGACCCAGTACTTC
>-|-|TRBV29-1|TRBJ2-1
CSVDRRGNEQFF
TGCAGCGTTGATCGGAGGGGCAATGAGCAGTTCTTC
>many|-|TRBV29-1|TRBJ2-3
CSVEVGSTTTDTQYF
TGCAGCGTTGAAGTGGGTTCCACTACCACAGATACGCAGTATTTT
>many|TRBD2|TRBV3-1|TRBJ2-5
CASSPTSGGPQETQYF
TGTGCCAGCAGCCCGACTAGCGGGGGGCCTCAAGAGACCCAGTACTTC
>-|TRBD1|TRBV25-1|TRBJ1-6
CASDSGQPTDNSPLHF
TGTGCCAGCGACTCGGGACAGCCCACGGATAATTCACCCCTCCACTTT
>few|-|TRBV6-1|TRBJ2-3
CASSPDGRVSDTQYF
TGTGCCAGCAGTCCGGACGGGCGGGTCTCAGATACGCAGTATTTT
>many|-|TRBV7-9|TRBJ1-6
CASSLDGSTYNSPLHF
TGTGCCAGCAGCTTAGATGGCAGCACCTATAATTCACCCCTCCACTTT
>many|-|TRBV20-1|TRBJ2-3
CSARVTGWVQYF
TGCAGTGCTAGAGTCACGGGATGGGTGCAGTATTTT
>few|-|TRBV29-1|TRBJ2-7
CSVGSGGGSYEQYF
TGCAGCGTTGGTTCCGGGGGCGGCTCCTACGAGCAGTACTTC
>few|-|TRBV5-1|TRBJ1-5
CASSPDSNSNQPQHF
TGCGCCAGCAGCCCGGACAGCAATAGCAATCAGCCCCAGCATTTT
>few|-|TRBV24-1|TRBJ1-1
CATSAHGGNTEAFF
TGTGCCACCAGTGCTCATGGGGGGAACACTGAAGCTTTCTTT
>-|-|TRBV7-3|TRBJ2-1
CASSLIPTANEQFF
TGTGCCAGCAGCTTAATTCCCACGGCCAATGAGCAGTTCTTC
>few|TRBD1|TRBV15|TRBJ2-5
CATSRQGAGWTQYF
TGTGCCACCAGCAGGCAGGGGGCTGGGTGGACCCAGTACTTC
>-|TRBD2|TRBV12-3/TRBV12-4|TRBJ2-1
CASCFLTSGSPLSYNEQFF
TGTGCCAGCTGCTTTTTAACTAGCGGTTCACCCCTCTCCTACAATGAGCAGTTCTTC
>-|TRBD2|TRBV7-2|TRBJ2-7
CASSFTSGRAPWYEQYF
TGTGCCAGCAGCTTTACTAGCGGGAGGGCCCCCTGGTACGAGCAGTACTTC
>-|-|TRBV19|TRBJ1-1
CASSIAVGGGASTEAFF
TGTGCCAGTAGTATAGCCGTCGGGGGGGGCGCGAGTACTGAAGCTTTCTTT
>many|-|TRBV20-1|TRBJ2-2
CSARVNTGELFF
TGCAGTGCTAGAGTGAACACCGGGGAGCTGTTTTTT
>many|-|TRBV12-3/TRBV12-4|TRBJ2-1
CASSLSSGLNNEQFF
TGTGCCAGCAGTTTATCCAGCGGACTAAACAATGAGCAGTTCTTC
>few|-|TRBV20-1|TRBJ2-5
CSARDAFRGRGETQYF
TGCAGTGCTAGAGATGCGTTCCGGGGTAGAGGGGAGACCCAGTACTTC
>few|-|TRBV5-6|TRBJ2-5
CASSLERTQYF
TGTGCCAGCAGCTTAGAGCGGACCCAGTACTTC
>-|TRBD1|TRBV4-1|TRBJ2-3
CASSQADRFSTDTQYF
TGCGCCAGCAGCCAAGCGGACAGGTTTAGCACAGATACGCAGTATTTT
>many|-|TRBV15|TRBJ2-7
CATSRPGTANYEQYF
TGTGCCACCAGTAGACCAGGAACAGCTAACTACGAGCAGTACTTC
>-|TRBD2|TRBV6-5|TRBJ2-1
CASSHKPGLAGTPRWQFF
TGTGCCAGCAGCCACAAACCGGGACTAGCGGGAACCCCTCGTTGGCAGTTCTTC
>-|TRBD2|TRBV5-1|TRBJ2-7
CASSPGLGNYEQYF
TGCGCCAGCAGCCCCGGACTAGGGAACTACGAGCAGTACTTC
>few|-|TRBV29-1|TRBJ1-1
CSVEMGAGAFF
TGCAGCGTTGAAATGGGGGCTGGGGCTTTCTTT
>few|-|TRBV9|TRBJ2-7
CASSPLGTFRDEQYF
TGTGCCAGCAGCCCCCTAGGGACTTTCCGAGACGAGCAGTACTTC
>-|-|TRBV29-1|TRBJ2-5
CSVGWGTPQETQYF
TGCAGCGTTGGTTGGGGCACCCCACAAGAGACCCAGTACTTC
>few|-|TRBV27|TRBJ2-7
CASSPRGSYEQYF
TGTGCCAGCAGTCCCCGGGGATCCTACGAGCAGTACTTC
>-|TRBD2|TRBV9|TRBJ2-1
CASSVVAGGMSVNEQFF
TGTGCCAGCAGCGTGGTAGCGGGAGGGATGTCGGTTAATGAGCAGTTCTTC